These T cell receptor beta chains were read from a single sample in a study of CD8 T cells in ankylosing spondylitis. In TCRdb, the 5' RACE reads were re-called with MiXCR into one record per CDR3 protein. The data contain 380,000 or so distinct CDR3 sequences, 20% to 25% of them singletons. What was sequenced was blood, either unsorted or a sorted T cell fraction (not recorded which). The receptors stem from a male donor with ankylosing spondylitis or in good health (not recorded which). Each CDR3 is given with its conserved first and last residue. Each record gives: clone size, D gene, J gene, V gene, CDR3 protein, CDR3 DNA. A D gene is named only where the DNA matches it firmly. Rows give clone size only sometimes, using once, few, many, or a class for an expanded clone.

size: .; D: TRBD1; J: TRBJ1-5; V: TRBV19; CDR3: CASSLTLWAGGAEPQHF; DNA: TGTGCCAGTAGTCTTACCCTTTGGGCAGGGGGCGCCGAGCCCCAGCATTTT
size: few; D: .; J: TRBJ1-2; V: TRBV5-1; CDR3: CASSSNWEAMSGYTF; DNA: TGCGCCAGCAGCAGCAATTGGGAAGCTATGTCTGGCTACACCTTC
size: .; D: TRBD2; J: TRBJ2-4; V: TRBV4-1; CDR3: CASSQVGGALAVIQYF; DNA: TGCGCCAGCAGCCAAGTCGGGGGGGCCCTTGCAGTCATTCAGTACTTC
size: .; D: .; J: TRBJ2-1; V: TRBV4-1; CDR3: CASSLLFLSSTNNEQFF; DNA: TGCGCCAGCAGCTTACTATTTTTGTCTAGTACGAATAATGAGCAGTTCTTC
size: few; D: .; J: TRBJ2-5; V: TRBV12-3/TRBV12-4; CDR3: CASSFASAEYQETQYF; DNA: TGTGCCAGCAGTTTTGCTTCAGCGGAATACCAAGAGACCCAGTACTTC
size: .; D: TRBD1; J: TRBJ2-5; V: TRBV6-5; CDR3: CASSYRDRVRGETQYF; DNA: TGTGCCAGCAGTTACAGGGACAGGGTCAGGGGGGAGACCCAGTACTTC
size: .; D: TRBD2; J: TRBJ2-1; V: TRBV10-3; CDR3: CAIRGAQAGVDNEQFF; DNA: TGTGCCATCAGAGGGGCCCAAGCGGGGGTTGACAATGAGCAGTTCTTC
size: few; D: .; J: TRBJ1-2; V: TRBV7-9; CDR3: CASSSSYTRNYGYTF; DNA: TGTGCCAGCAGCTCAAGTTACACCCGTAACTATGGCTACACCTTC
size: few; D: TRBD2; J: TRBJ2-2; V: TRBV11-1; CDR3: CASSPRGGRGELFF; DNA: TGTGCCAGCAGCCCGCGCGGGGGGCGCGGGGAGCTGTTTTTT
size: .; D: TRBD1; J: TRBJ2-7; V: TRBV10-3; CDR3: CATGGQGYSYEQYF; DNA: TGTGCCACCGGGGGACAGGGATACTCCTACGAGCAGTACTTC
size: few; D: .; J: TRBJ2-7; V: TRBV7-8; CDR3: CASSPLGGDRVIHEQYF; DNA: TGTGCCAGCAGTCCCCTAGGGGGGGACAGAGTGATTCACGAGCAGTACTTC
size: few; D: TRBD2; J: TRBJ2-1; V: TRBV2; CDR3: CASSDSGTSLFEQFF; DNA: TGTGCCAGCAGTGATTCCGGGACTAGCTTATTTGAGCAGTTCTTC
size: .; D: .; J: TRBJ1-2; V: TRBV19; CDR3: CASSITTNYGYTF; DNA: TGTGCCAGTAGTATAACAACTAACTATGGCTACACCTTC
size: .; D: .; J: TRBJ1-6; V: TRBV6-1; CDR3: CASSEWDRLPPLHF; DNA: TGTGCCAGCAGTGAATGGGACCGCTTGCCACCCCTCCACTTT
size: .; D: .; J: TRBJ2-1; V: TRBV29-1; CDR3: CSVESTGPNEQFF; DNA: TGCAGCGTTGAATCCACAGGGCCCAATGAGCAGTTCTTC
size: .; D: .; J: TRBJ2-4; V: TRBV15; CDR3: CATRLQASAKNIQYF; DNA: TGTGCCACCAGATTACAGGCCTCGGCCAAAAACATTCAGTACTTC
size: few; D: .; J: TRBJ2-7; V: TRBV24-1; CDR3: CATSDPEIGTSPGEQYF; DNA: TGTGCCACCAGTGACCCCGAAATAGGGACCTCCCCTGGCGAGCAGTACTTC
size: few; D: TRBD2; J: TRBJ2-5; V: TRBV20-1; CDR3: CSATTRGGGARETQYF; DNA: TGCAGTGCCACAACCAGGGGCGGGGGGGCCCGGGAGACCCAGTACTTC
size: .; D: TRBD2; J: TRBJ2-1; V: TRBV28; CDR3: CASSALAGGLNEQFF; DNA: TGTGCCAGCAGCGCCCTAGCGGGGGGGCTGAATGAGCAGTTCTTC